This TCR beta chain was documented in a study of radiation and T cells in renal cell carcinoma. Findings of the study overall: From baseline, blood top tumor clonotypes peaked at 2 weeks post-radiation.

Specified time point: blood 4 weeks post-SBRT, at nephrectomy. Treatment in this sample: 15 Gy SBRT to primary tumor, nephrectomy 4 weeks later. After SBRT, blood was collected at 2 and 4 weeks, plus baseline. The patient's renal cell carcinoma had clear cell pathology. Assay used: immunoSEQ multiplex PCR; TCRdb lists only in-frame clones, some missing. This sample has 50,000 to 70,000 clones, with 70% to 80% found just once. Turning to this clone: What it binds is unknown.

This clonotype was obtained from a man in his sixties with renal cell carcinoma. The input for sequencing was blood, taken from a patient whose treatment included radiotherapy and nephrectomy.

The CDR3 reads CASSSGGRESYEQYF. CDR3 sequence (DNA): TGTGCCAGCAGCTCCGGGGGTCGGGAGTCCTACGAGCAGTACTTC. The chain links TRBV7-2 to TRBJ2-7; possible D gene TRBD2, 6 bases. Deletions cut 4 bases from V and 1 base from J, with 14 bases between. This CDR3 has 15 residues. Germline V lookup: CDR1 SGHTA, CDR2 FQGNSA.